One sample yielded the 27 T cell receptor beta chains listed below, sequenced in a study of T cell clones after liver transplantation. Assay used: immunoSEQ multiplex PCR; TCRdb lists only in-frame clones, some missing. Of about 100,000 clones in the sample, 80% to 85% were seen once. The material sequenced was CD4+ T cells from blood, taken before liver transplant. The receptors were gathered from a human donor who received a liver transplant.

The chain links TRBV6-5 to TRBJ2-7, with 8 bases aligning to TRBD1. Germline V lookup: CDR1 MNHEY, CDR2 SVGAGI. J was trimmed by 0 bases and V by 6 bases; bases with no gene match: 7. The CDR3 covers 15 residues. CDR3 in amino acids: CASRSTGASSYEQYF. The CDR3 region has the DNA TGTGCCAGCAGGTCGACAGGGGCCAGCTCCTACGAGCAGTACTTC.

V and J are TRBV29-1 and TRBJ1-2; a weak D match, TRBD1 (5 bases). The germline V and J ends were trimmed by 7 bases and 6 bases, with 15 bases remaining between them. This CDR3 has 12 residues. Germline V gives CDR1 SQVTM, CDR2 ANQGSEA. The CDR3 DNA sequence: TGCAGCGGCCGGACACAGTCCAATGGCTACACCTTC. Amino acid sequence: CSGRTQSNGYTF.

The chain carries TRBV18 and TRBJ2-5, with D hard to call. Germline V gene lookup returns CDR1 KGHSH and CDR2 LQKENI. This CDR3 contains 11 residues. The ends were cut back, 4 bases at V and 1 base at J, with 1 base in the middle. CDR3 sequence (DNA): TGTGCCAGCTCACGCCAAGAGACCCAGTACTTC. This gives the protein CASSRQETQYF.

This chain joins TRBV6-1 and TRBJ1-5; D is ambiguous. V was trimmed by 7 bases and J by 2 bases, leaving 15 bases between them. CDR3 length: 15 amino acids. Germline assignment: CDR1 MNHNS and CDR2 SASEGT. CDR3 amino acids: CASTGGAGRNQPQHF. The DNA for the CDR3 is TGTGCCAGCACAGGTGGAGCAGGACGCAATCAGCCCCAGCATTTT.

The chain employs TRBV29-1 and TRBJ2-7; a possible D gene is TRBD1 (6 bases). The CDR3 spans 13 residues. V was cut by 8 bases and J by 1 base, with 15 bases left in between. Germline CDR1 is SQVTM and CDR2 is ANQGSEA. Here the CDR3 reads CSISDRLSYEQYF. CDR3 in DNA: TGCAGCATATCCGACAGGTTGTCCTACGAGCAGTACTTC.

Of note for this clone: The sample carries other DNA sequences with the same CDR3. The chain employs TRBV7-2 and TRBJ2-1; D remains ambiguous. V was clipped by 6 bases and J by 2 bases, with 8 bases between them. The CDR3 extends over 13 amino acids. CDR1 is SGHTA and CDR2 is FQGNSA in the germline V gene. The CDR3 DNA reads TGTGCCAGCAGTCTACCTGCCTACAATGAGCAGTTCTTC. It yields the protein CASSLPAYNEQFF.

The rearrangement uses TRBV29-1 and TRBJ2-5; 7 positions agree with TRBD1. CDR1 and CDR2 from the germline V gene are SQVTM and ANQGSEA. The CDR3 runs to 15 residues. The ends lost 4 bases at V and 0 bases at J; junction bases unmatched: 8. The CDR3 loop is CSVGTGQPYQETQYF. CDR3 nucleotides: TGCAGCGTTGGGACAGGACAACCGTACCAAGAGACCCAGTACTTC.

The chain links TRBV5-1 to TRBJ2-7; 11 nucleotides line up with TRBD2. The length of the CDR3 is 15 residues. The germline gives CDR1 SGHRS, CDR2 YFSETQ. The V segment lost 2 bases and the J segment 7 bases; nucleotides outside the gene matches: 8. CDR3: CASSLTGTSGPEQYF. The DNA of the CDR3 is TGCGCCAGCAGCTTAACCGGGACTAGCGGACCTGAGCAGTACTTC.

This chain joins TRBV6-5 and TRBJ2-7, with D possibly TRBD1 on 8 matching bases. Germline assignment: CDR1 MNHEY and CDR2 SVGAGI. This CDR3 comprises 15 residues. Trimming left V 6 bases short and J 2 bases short, with 17 bases between. The CDR3 DNA sequence: TGTGCCAGCAGAGCCTACAGGGGGGGGGCCTACGAGCAGTACTTC. As protein: CASRAYRGGAYEQYF.

V usage is TRBV18 and J usage is TRBJ2-7, with no clear D. CDR3 size: 16 residues. Trimming removed 3 bases at V and 2 bases at J, with 17 bases between. CDR1 is KGHSH, CDR2 LQKENI, per germline. The CDR3 DNA sequence: TGTGCCAGCTCACCCTATGTTCCGGACGTAACCTACGAGCAGTACTTC. Protein: CASSPYVPDVTYEQYF.

This clone was seen a single time. J is TRBJ2-5 and V is TRBV11-3; 7 bases line up with TRBD1. The CDR3 length is 15 residues. The V segment lost 11 bases and the J segment 2 bases; nucleotides outside the gene matches: 14. The V gene's germline CDR1 is SGHNT and CDR2 YENEEA. The DNA of the CDR3 is TGTGCCCCATCCTCCGGGGACAGTTTTCAAGAGACCCAGTACTTC. Its translation: CAPSSGDSFQETQYF.

CDR3 residues: CASSLLDGRYEQYF. CDR3 coding DNA: TGTGCCAGCAGCCTTCTCGACGGAAGATACGAGCAGTACTTC. The V call is TRBV28, the J call TRBJ2-7; D is ambiguous. In germline, CDR1 is MDHEN, CDR2 SYDVKM. CDR3 length: 14 amino acids. V shed 6 bases and J shed 4 bases, with 16 bases lying between them.

The J gene is TRBJ2-1, the V gene TRBV6-1, with TRBD2 matching 14 bases. V trimming: 9 bases; J trimming: 8 bases; junction bases outside the gene matches: 6. CDR3 size: 14 residues. Germline values: CDR1 MNHNS, CDR2 SASEGT. The CDR3 sequence is CASTGTSGSDEQFF. The DNA for the CDR3 is TGTGCCAGTACCGGGACTAGCGGGAGCGATGAGCAGTTCTTC.

This chain uses TRBV7-2 with TRBJ2-3; no clear D gene. The CDR3 sequence is 14 residues long. Germline V lookup: CDR1 SGHTA, CDR2 FQGNSA. Trimming stripped 3 bases from V and 2 bases from J, with 9 bases between. The CDR3 is CASSLSWTTDTQYF. For the CDR3, the DNA is TGTGCCAGCAGCTTGTCCTGGACCACAGATACGCAGTATTTT.

DNA of the CDR3: TGTGCCAGCGGACTAGGGGTTGAGCAGTTCTTC. It encodes CASGLGVEQFF. This chain links TRBV6-5 with TRBJ2-1, with 7 nucleotides matching TRBD2. The CDR3 is 11 residues long. The germline V gene has CDR1 MNHEY and CDR2 SVGAGI. Trimming removed 8 bases from V and 9 bases from J; junction bases left unmatched: 4.

Of note for this clone: In the same sample, other DNA sequences code for this CDR3. The chain employs TRBV18 and TRBJ1-2, with D possibly matching TRBD1 (6 bases). The germline V gene has CDR1 KGHSH and CDR2 LQKENI. V was shortened by 2 bases and J by 2 bases, with 12 bases between the two germline ends. The CDR3 is 15 residues long. For the CDR3, the DNA is TGTGCCAGCTCACCAGAGGGGGGGGCGAACTATGGCTACACCTTC. This gives the protein CASSPEGGANYGYTF.

This rearrangement joins TRBV5-4 to TRBJ2-1, with 10 bases lining up with TRBD2. The V and J ends lost 4 bases and 4 bases, in that order; junction bases with no gene match: 5. Germline CDR1 is SGHNT and CDR2 is YYREEE (reference sequence). This CDR3 has 15 residues. Written as DNA, the CDR3 is TGTGCCAGCAGCACCGGGACTAGCGAATACAATGAGCAGTTCTTC. It is translated as CASSTGTSEYNEQFF.

The gene calls are TRBV29-1 and TRBJ1-2, with D maybe TRBD1 (5 bases). Germline values: CDR1 SQVTM, CDR2 ANQGSEA. The CDR3 totals 14 residues. The ends were cut back, 6 bases at V and 4 bases at J, with 18 bases in the middle. In nucleotides, the CDR3 is TGCAGCGTCGCCTTGGGAGGGGTCTCCTATGGCTACACCTTC. Translated: CSVALGGVSYGYTF.

This sequence joins TRBV2 and TRBJ1-4; no clear D gene. CDR1 is SNHLY and CDR2 is FYNNEI in the germline V gene. CDR3 length: 10 amino acids. V lost 6 bases and J 14 bases, leaving 10 bases between the germline ends. CDR3 bases: TGTGCCAGCAGCAGCCGACGGCTGTTTTTT. Translated, it gives CASSSRRLFF.

The chain uses TRBV6-5 and TRBJ1-5, with D hard to call. Looked up from germline, CDR1 is MNHEY and CDR2 is SVGAGI. This CDR3 has 14 amino acids. Trimming pared 0 bases from V and 1 base from J, leaving 4 bases between. The CDR3 loop is CASSYSGSNQPQHF. The CDR3 DNA follows: TGTGCCAGCAGTTACTCGGGAAGCAATCAGCCCCAGCATTTT.

Comments on this clone: Additional DNA sequences in this sample encode the identical CDR3. The chain combines TRBV7-2 with TRBJ1-2, with D perhaps TRBD1 (6 bases). The length of the CDR3 is 13 residues. Trimming took 1 base from V and 7 from J, leaving 10 bases between them. The germline V gene encodes CDR1 SGHTA and CDR2 FQGNSA. For the CDR3, the DNA is TGTGCCAGCAGCTTAGTTGGGGGCCGTGGCTACACCTTC. Residues: CASSLVGGRGYTF. Drawing the rest from reference TRBV7-2 and TRBJ1-2, the complete variable domain is GAGVSQSPSNKVTEKGKDVELRCDPISGHTALYWYRQSLGQGLEFLIYFQGNSAPDKSGLPSDRFSAERTGGSVSTLTIQRTQQEDSAVYLCASSLVGGRGYTFGSGTRLTVV.

J is TRBJ2-1 and V is TRBV30, with 11 positions matching TRBD2. CDR1 is GTSNPN, CDR2 SVGIG, per germline (reference sequence). V shed 3 bases, J shed 14 bases, and the junction held 6 bases outside the gene matches. The CDR3 is 12 residues long. For the CDR3, the DNA is TGTGCCTGGAGCAAACTAGCGGGAGATAAGTTCTTC. Amino acids: CAWSKLAGDKFF.

The chain has TRBV6-6 and TRBJ2-7, with 7 bases identical to TRBD2. The CDR3 has 15 residues. V was pared by 6 bases and J by 4 bases, with 12 bases of the junction left unmatched. Germline CDR1 and CDR2: MNHNY and SVGAGI (reference sequence). CDR3 bases: TGTGCCAGCAGCCGCTCAGGCGGGAGAGGGTACGAGCAGTACTTC. Translating gives CASSRSGGRGYEQYF.

This chain connects TRBV5-1 to TRBJ2-1, with a possible D match to TRBD1 (6 bases). V lost 1 base and J lost 15, with 20 bases in between. The CDR3 is made up of 14 amino acids. Germline V CDR1 and CDR2: SGHRS, YFSETQ. This CDR3 is CASSLRTALSELFF. As DNA, the CDR3 is TGCGCCAGCAGCTTGCGGACAGCCCTATCTGAACTGTTCTTC.

The chain has TRBV2 and TRBJ2-1; TRBD1 matches at 8 bases. The CDR3 totals 12 residues. Germline V gene sequence: CDR1 SNHLY, CDR2 FYNNEI. Germline trimming cut 4 bases from V and 7 bases from J; bases unmatched to any gene: 0. As DNA, the CDR3 is TGTGCCAGCAGTGGGACAGGGAATGAGCAGTTCTTC. It specifies CASSGTGNEQFF. Using reference TRBV2 and TRBJ2-1 for the parts outside the CDR3, the full variable domain is EPEVTQTPSHQVTQMGQEVILRCVPISNHLYFYWYRQILGQKVEFLVSFYNNEISEKSEIFDDQFSVERPDGSNFTLKIRSTKLEDSAMYFCASSGTGNEQFFGPGTRLTVL.

This clone was observed a handful of times. The CDR3, as DNA: TGTGCCAGCAGTGATCAGGGTTTTATTAGTGATGAGCAGTTCTTC. Encoded protein: CASSDQGFISDEQFF. The genes are TRBV25-1 and TRBJ2-1, with D possibly TRBD1 on 5 matching bases. Trimming cost V 3 bases and J 8 bases, with 17 bases left between them. CDR1 is MGHDK, CDR2 SYGVNS, per germline. CDR3 length: 15 residues.

The chain recombines TRBV10-3 with TRBJ2-5; a weak D match, TRBD1 (6 bases). V was clipped by 2 bases and J by 2 bases, with 9 bases between them. Germline loops: CDR1 ENHRY, CDR2 SYGVKD. The CDR3 covers 14 residues. CDR3 amino acids: CAISEGGQQETQYF. The DNA of the CDR3 is TGTGCCATCAGTGAGGGCGGACAGCAAGAGACCCAGTACTTC.